This T cell receptor (beta chain) was sequenced during a study of blood T cell repertoires in COVID-19. CDR1 is LNHDA, CDR2 SQIVND, per germline (reference sequence). The V gene lost 4 bases and the J gene lost 8 bases, with 23 bases spanning the gap. The CDR3 is 16 residues long. Method: immunoSEQ multiplex PCR; TCRdb's copy keeps in-frame clones and lacks some. The sample records roughly 100,000 clones, about 87% being singletons. The clonotype was recovered from a human donor in a cohort sampled during active or convalescent COVID-19. The sample comprised peripheral blood. The chain joins TRBV19 to TRBJ1-2; D might be TRBD1 (6 bases). In DNA, the CDR3 is TGTGCCAGTAGTAAGGGCCTCCGGACAGCGGTCCGGGGCTACACCTTC. Its protein is CASSKGLRTAVRGYTF. Using reference TRBV19 and TRBJ1-2 for the parts outside the CDR3, the full variable domain is DGGITQSPKYLFRKEGQNVTLSCEQNLNHDAMYWYRQDPGQGLRLIYYSQIVNDFQKGDIAEGYSVSREKKESFPLTVTSAQKNPTAFYLCASSKGLRTAVRGYTFGSGTRLTVV.